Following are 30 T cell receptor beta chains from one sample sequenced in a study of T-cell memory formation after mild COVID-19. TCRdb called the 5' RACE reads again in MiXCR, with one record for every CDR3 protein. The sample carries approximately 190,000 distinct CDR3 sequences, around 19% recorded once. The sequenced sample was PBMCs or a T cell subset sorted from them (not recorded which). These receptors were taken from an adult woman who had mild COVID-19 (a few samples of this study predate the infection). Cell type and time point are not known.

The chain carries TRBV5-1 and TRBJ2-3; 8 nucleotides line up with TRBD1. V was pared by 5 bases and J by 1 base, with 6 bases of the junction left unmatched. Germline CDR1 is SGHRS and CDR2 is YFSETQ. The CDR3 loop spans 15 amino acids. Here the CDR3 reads CASRVTGEGTDTQYF. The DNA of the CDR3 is TGCGCCAGCAGGGTGACAGGGGAAGGCACAGATACGCAGTATTTT.

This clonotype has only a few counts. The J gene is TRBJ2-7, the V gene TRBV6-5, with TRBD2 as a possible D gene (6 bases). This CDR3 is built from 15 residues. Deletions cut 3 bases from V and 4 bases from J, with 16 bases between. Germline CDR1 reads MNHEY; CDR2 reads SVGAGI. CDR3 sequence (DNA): TGTGCCAGCAGTTATATGCGGGAAATACCGTACGAGCAGTACTTC. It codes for CASSYMREIPYEQYF.

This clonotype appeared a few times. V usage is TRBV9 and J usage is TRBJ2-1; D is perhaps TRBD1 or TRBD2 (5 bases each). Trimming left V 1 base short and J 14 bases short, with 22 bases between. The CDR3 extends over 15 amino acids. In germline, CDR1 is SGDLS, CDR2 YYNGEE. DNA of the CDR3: TGTGCCAGCAGCGTAATATCGACTTTTGGGGACCCTAAGTTCTTC. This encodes CASSVISTFGDPKFF.

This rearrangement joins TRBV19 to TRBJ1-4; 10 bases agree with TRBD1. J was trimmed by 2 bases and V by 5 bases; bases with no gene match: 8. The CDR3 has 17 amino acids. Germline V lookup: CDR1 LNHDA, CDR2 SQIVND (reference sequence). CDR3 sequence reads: CASSSRDRGRTNEKLFF. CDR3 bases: TGTGCCAGTAGTTCCCGGGACAGGGGAAGGACTAATGAAAAACTGTTTTTT.

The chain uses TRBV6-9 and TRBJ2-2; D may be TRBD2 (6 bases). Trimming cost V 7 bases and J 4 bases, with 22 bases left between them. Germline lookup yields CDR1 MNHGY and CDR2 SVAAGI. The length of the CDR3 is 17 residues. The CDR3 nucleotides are TGTGCCAGCACCTACGCGGGGCACCCCAACTGCACCGGGGAGCTGTTTTTT. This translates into CASTYAGHPNCTGELFF.

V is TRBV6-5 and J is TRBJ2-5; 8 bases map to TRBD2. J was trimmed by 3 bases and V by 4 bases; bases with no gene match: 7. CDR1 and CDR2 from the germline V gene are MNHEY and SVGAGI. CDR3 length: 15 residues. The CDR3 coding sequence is TGTGCCAGCAGTTCGGCGGGAGGAGGTGAAGAGACCCAGTACTTC. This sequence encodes CASSSAGGGEETQYF.

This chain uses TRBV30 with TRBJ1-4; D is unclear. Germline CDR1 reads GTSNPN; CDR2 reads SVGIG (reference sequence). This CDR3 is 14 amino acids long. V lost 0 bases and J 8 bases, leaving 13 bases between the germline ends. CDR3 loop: CAWSVLFTKEKLFF. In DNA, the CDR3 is TGTGCCTGGAGTGTACTATTTACGAAGGAAAAACTGTTTTTT.

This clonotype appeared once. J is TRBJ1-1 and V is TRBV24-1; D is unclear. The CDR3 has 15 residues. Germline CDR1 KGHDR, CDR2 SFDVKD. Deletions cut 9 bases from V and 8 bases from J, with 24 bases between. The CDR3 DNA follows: TGTGCCACCCCGGGCGGGGATGAGGTTGCAGTGGAAGCTTTCTTT. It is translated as CATPGGDEVAVEAFF.

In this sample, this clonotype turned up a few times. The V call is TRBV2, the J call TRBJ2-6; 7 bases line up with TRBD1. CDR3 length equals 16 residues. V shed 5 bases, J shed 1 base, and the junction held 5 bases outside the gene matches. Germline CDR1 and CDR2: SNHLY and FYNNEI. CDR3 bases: TGTGCCAGCAGTTCGGACAGGTCGTCTGGGGCCAACGTCCTGACTTTC. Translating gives CASSSDRSSGANVLTF.

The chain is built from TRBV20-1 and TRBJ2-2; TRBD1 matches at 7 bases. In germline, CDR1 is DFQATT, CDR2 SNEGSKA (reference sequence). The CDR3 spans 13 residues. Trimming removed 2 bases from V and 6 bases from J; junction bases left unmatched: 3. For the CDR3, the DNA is TGCAGTGCTAGACACAGGGGTTCCGGGGAGCTGTTTTTT. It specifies CSARHRGSGELFF.

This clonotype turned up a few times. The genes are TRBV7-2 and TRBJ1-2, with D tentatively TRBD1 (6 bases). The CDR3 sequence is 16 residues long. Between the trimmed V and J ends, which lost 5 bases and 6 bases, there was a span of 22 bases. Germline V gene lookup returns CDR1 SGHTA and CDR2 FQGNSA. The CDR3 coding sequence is TGTGCCAGCAGCGCGACCGGGACAAGGCGTGGTAATGGCTACACCTTC. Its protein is CASSATGTRRGNGYTF.

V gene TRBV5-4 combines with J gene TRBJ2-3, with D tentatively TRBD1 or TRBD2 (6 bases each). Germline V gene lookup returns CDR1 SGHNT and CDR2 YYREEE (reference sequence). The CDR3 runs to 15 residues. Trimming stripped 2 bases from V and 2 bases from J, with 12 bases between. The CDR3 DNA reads TGTGCCAGCAGCTTTGGGGGGCCCCACACAGATACGCAGTATTTT. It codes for CASSFGGPHTDTQYF.

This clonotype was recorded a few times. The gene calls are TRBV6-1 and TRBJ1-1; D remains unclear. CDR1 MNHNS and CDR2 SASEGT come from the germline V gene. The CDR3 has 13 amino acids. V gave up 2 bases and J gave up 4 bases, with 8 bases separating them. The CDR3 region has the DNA TGTGCCAGCAGTGAATCGGATTTCACTGAAGCTTTCTTT. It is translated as CASSESDFTEAFF.

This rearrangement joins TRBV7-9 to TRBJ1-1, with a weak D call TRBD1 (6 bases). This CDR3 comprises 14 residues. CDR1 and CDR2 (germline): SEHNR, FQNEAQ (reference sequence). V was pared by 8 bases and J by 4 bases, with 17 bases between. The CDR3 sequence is CASGMGTGSTEAFF. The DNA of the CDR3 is TGTGCCAGCGGCATGGGAACAGGGTCCACTGAAGCTTTCTTT.

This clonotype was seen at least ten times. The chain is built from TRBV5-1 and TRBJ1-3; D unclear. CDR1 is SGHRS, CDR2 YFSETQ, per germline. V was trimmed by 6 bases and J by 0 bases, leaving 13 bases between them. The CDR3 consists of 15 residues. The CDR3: CASTVDGSSGNTIYF. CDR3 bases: TGCGCCAGCACCGTCGACGGAAGCTCTGGAAACACCATATATTTT.

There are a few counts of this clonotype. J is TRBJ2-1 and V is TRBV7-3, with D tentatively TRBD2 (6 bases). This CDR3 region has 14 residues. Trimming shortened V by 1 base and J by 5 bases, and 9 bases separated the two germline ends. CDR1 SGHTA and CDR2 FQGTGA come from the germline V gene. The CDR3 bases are TGTGCCAGCAGCTTAAGTGGCGGGAACAATGAGCAGTTCTTC. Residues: CASSLSGGNNEQFF.

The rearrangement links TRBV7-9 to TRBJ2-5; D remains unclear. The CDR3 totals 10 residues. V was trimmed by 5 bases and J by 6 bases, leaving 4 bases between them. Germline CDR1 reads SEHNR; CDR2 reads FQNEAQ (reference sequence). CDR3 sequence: CASSDQTQYF. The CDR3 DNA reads TGTGCCAGCAGCGACCAGACCCAGTACTTC. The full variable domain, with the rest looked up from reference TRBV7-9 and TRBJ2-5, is DTGVSQNPRHKITKRGQNVTFRCDPISEHNRLYWYRQTLGQGPEFLTYFQNEAQLEKSRLLSDRFSAERPKGSFSTLEIQRTEQGDSAMYLCASSDQTQYFGPGTRLLVL.

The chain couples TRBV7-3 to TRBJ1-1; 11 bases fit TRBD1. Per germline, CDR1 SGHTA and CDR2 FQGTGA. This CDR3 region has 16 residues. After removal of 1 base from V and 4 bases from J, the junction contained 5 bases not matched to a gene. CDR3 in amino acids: CASSLIPGQGGTEAFF. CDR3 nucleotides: TGTGCCAGCAGCTTAATTCCGGGACAGGGGGGCACTGAAGCTTTCTTT. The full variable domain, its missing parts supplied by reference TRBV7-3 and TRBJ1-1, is GAGVSQTPSNKVTEKGKYVELRCDPISGHTALYWYRQSLGQGPEFLIYFQGTGAADDSGLPNDRFFAVRPEGSVSTLKIQRTERGDSAVYLCASSLIPGQGGTEAFFGQGTRLTVV.

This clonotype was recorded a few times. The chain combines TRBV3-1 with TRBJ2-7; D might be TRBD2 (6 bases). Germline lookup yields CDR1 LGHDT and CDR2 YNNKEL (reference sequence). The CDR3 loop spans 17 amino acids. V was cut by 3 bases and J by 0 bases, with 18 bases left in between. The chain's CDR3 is CASSHGRRVLYSYEQYF. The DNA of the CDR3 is TGTGCCAGCAGCCACGGTAGGAGGGTTCTATACTCCTACGAGCAGTACTTC.

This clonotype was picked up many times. The CDR3 region is CASSLNKAGTDTQYF. CDR3 sequence (DNA): TGTGCCAGCAGCTTAAACAAGGCTGGCACAGATACGCAGTATTTT. This chain uses TRBV7-2 with TRBJ2-3; D uncertain. Per germline, CDR1 SGHTA and CDR2 FQGNSA. The CDR3 loop spans 15 amino acids. V was shortened by 2 bases and J by 1 base, with 10 bases between the two germline ends.

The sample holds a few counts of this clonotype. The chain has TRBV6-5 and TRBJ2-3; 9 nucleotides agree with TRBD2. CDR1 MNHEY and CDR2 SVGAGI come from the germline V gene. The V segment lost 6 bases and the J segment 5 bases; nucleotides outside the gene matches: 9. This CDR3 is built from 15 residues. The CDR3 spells CASSRSGRSGDTQYF. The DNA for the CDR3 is TGTGCCAGCAGCCGCAGCGGGAGGAGCGGAGATACGCAGTATTTT.

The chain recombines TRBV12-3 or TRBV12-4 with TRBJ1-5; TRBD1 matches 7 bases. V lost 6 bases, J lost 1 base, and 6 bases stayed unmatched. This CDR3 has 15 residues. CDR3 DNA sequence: TGTGCCAGCAGCCTAACGACAGGGAGCAATCAGCCCCAGCATTTT. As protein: CASSLTTGSNQPQHF.

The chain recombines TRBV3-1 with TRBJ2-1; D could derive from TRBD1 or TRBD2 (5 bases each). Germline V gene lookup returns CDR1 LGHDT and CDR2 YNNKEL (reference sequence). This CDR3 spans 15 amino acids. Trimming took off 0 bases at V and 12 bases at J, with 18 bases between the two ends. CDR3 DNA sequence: TGTGCCAGCAGCCAAGATGTTTTGGCCGCTGGGGGGCAGTTCTTC. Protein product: CASSQDVLAAGGQFF.

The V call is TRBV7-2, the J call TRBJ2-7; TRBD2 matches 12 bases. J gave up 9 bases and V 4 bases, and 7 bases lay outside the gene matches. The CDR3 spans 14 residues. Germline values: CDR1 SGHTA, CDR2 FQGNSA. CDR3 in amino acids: CASSSSGTSGWQYF. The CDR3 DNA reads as TGTGCCAGCAGCTCCTCCGGGACTAGCGGGTGGCAGTACTTC.

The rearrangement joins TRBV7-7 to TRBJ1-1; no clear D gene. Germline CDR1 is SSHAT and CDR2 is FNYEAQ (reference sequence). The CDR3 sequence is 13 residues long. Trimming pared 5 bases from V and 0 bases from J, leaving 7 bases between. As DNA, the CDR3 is TGTGCCAGCAGCATAAACCTGAACACTGAAGCTTTCTTT. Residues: CASSINLNTEAFF.

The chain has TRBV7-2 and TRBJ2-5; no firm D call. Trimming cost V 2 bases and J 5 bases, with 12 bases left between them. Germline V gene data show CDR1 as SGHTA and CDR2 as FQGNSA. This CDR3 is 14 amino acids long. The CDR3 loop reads CASSLRRPGETQYF. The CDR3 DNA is TGTGCCAGCAGCTTAAGGCGGCCCGGGGAGACCCAGTACTTC. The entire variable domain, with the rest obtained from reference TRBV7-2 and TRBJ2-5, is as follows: GAGVSQSPSNKVTEKGKDVELRCDPISGHTALYWYRQSLGQGLEFLIYFQGNSAPDKSGLPSDRFSAERTGGSVSTLTIQRTQQEDSAVYLCASSLRRPGETQYFGPGTRLLVL.

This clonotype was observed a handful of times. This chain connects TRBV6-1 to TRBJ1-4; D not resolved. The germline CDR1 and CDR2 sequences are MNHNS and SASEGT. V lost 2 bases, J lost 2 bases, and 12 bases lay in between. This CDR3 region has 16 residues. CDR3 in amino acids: CASSERSGSTNEKLFF. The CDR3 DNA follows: TGTGCCAGCAGTGAACGGTCCGGGTCCACTAATGAAAAACTGTTTTTT.

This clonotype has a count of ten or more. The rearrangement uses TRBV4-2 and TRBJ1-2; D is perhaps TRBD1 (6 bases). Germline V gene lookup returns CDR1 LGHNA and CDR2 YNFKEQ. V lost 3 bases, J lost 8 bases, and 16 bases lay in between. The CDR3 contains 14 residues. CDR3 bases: TGTGCCAGCAGCCAGGGGACACTGCTACAGGGCTACACCTTC. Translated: CASSQGTLLQGYTF.

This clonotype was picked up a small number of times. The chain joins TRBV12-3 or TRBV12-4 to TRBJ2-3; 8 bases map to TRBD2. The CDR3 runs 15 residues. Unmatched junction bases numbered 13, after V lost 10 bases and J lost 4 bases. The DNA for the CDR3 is TGTGCCAACGCGCCCTTCGGGGGGGAGGCAGATACGCAGTATTTT. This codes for CANAPFGGEADTQYF.

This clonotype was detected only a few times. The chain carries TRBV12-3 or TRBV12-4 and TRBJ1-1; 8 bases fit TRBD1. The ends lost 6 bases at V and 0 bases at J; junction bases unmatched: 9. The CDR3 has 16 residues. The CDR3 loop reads CASRKGGQGLNTEAFF. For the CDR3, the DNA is TGTGCCAGCAGAAAAGGTGGACAGGGATTGAACACTGAAGCTTTCTTT.